This T cell receptor beta chain came from a study of CD8 T cells in Susac syndrome (dated by TCRdb to between 2018 and 2021). About the investigation overall: Among the Susac syndrome patients who were sequenced, clinically active disease was present in six and clinical remission was observed in roughly eight. Susac syndrome patients were therapy-naive, on corticosteroids (some also receiving IVIg), or on IVIg alone at blood withdrawal. Whether CD8+ T cell activation and differentiation in Susac syndrome was antigen driven was tested using repertoire sequencing. The study compared CD8+ T cell repertoire clonality among eleven to twelve healthy donors, around 14 Susac syndrome patients and fewer than 19 multiple sclerosis patients. Results and caveats for the whole study, not just this receptor: Looking at Susac-specific public clones, the researchers identified around 15 in the total CD8+ repertoire and roughly 5 in the CD8+ TEMRA repertoire. Clonal expansion was observed in Susac syndrome CD8+ repertoires, with the highest expansion in CD8+ TEMRA cells and greater expansion in clinically active than in remitting patients. The TCR sequencing and HLA analysis was acknowledged to have included a relatively small number of individuals.

RNA was extracted using the RNeasy kit, and roughly 0.5 to 1 microgram was reverse transcribed with random hexamers. TCR beta CDR3 regions were amplified with the immunoSEQ multiplex PCR assay covering 54 Vbeta and 13 Jbeta segments. To correct PCR amplification bias, a synthetic template baseline was used for both primer optimization and computational correction. The paper's processing steps were these. Reads were assigned to V, D and J genes according to IMGT and analyzed in immunoSEQ Analyzer, with only productive sequences retained. Clonality was calculated as one minus the Shannon entropy normalized by log2 of the number of productive unique sequences. Public and private clones were assessed among the 100 most prevalent clones of each patient and control. Susac-specific clones were defined as absent from healthy and MS cohorts, 850 to 1,300 published viral clones and other ImmuneACCESS disease sequences. TCRdb's own reprocessing of the public reads used fastp at Q25 and MiXCR and kept productive beta chains. Rows matching on CDR3 protein sequence are summarized as one entry with the most common DNA and genes. V and J calls and clone size were set by TCRdb, not the authors. This sample lists roughly 100,000 distinct CDR3 sequences; roughly 94% were detected once. Of the sample, 0.4% to 0.5% is held by the ten largest clones.

V and J lose 0 bases and 4 bases, and a span of 1 base separates them. Via the germline V gene, CDR1 is SGHTA and CDR2 FQGNSA. There are 13 amino acids in the CDR3, from cysteine to phenylalanine inclusive. The read is trimmed to its CDR3 DNA, 39 bases read in frame from base 1. This clonotype was picked up a small number of times. The antigen this receptor binds is unknown. The record has no base qualities; no much larger clone is one base away. Peripheral blood CD8+ and CD4+ T cells from healthy donors, Susac syndrome patients and multiple sclerosis patients were profiled using high-throughput TCR beta sequencing. Recently defined diagnostic criteria for definite or probable disease were met by the Susac syndrome patients. Bulk CD8+ and CD4+ T cells were purified by magnetic negative isolation, while CD8+ TEMRA cells were enriched using FACS. Blood was drawn into EDTA tubes, processed within 24 hours, and PBMCs were isolated by density gradient centrifugation. PBMCs intended for TCR sequencing were cryopreserved in liquid nitrogen and were subsequently thawed in a 37 degrees C water bath. A purity of at least 90% was achieved for sorted or isolated CD4+, CD8+ and CD8+ TEMRA cells.

This receptor was obtained from a human donor with Susac syndrome. Recombination joined TRBV7-2 with TRBJ1-6; there is no confident call for the D gene. The source material was CD8+ T cells from PBMCs. DNA sequence: TGTGCCAGCAGCTTAGCGTATAATTCACCCCTCCACTTT. It translates as CASSLAYNSPLHF.